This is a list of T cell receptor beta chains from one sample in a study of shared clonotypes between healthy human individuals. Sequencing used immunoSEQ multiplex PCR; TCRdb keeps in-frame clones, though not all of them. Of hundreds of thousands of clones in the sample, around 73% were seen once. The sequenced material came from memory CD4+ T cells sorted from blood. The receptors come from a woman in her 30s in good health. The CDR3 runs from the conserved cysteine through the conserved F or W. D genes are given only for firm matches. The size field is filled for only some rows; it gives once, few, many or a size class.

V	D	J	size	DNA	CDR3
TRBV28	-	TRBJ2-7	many	TGTGCCAGCAGTTTAGGGCAGGGGCTAGGCTACGAGCAGTACTTC	CASSLGQGLGYEQYF
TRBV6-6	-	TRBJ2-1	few	TGTGCCAGCAGAGAGCCGGGAGACTACAATGAGCAGTTCTTC	CASREPGDYNEQFF
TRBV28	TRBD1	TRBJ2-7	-	TGTGCCAGCAGCCCCGGTGGGACAGACTACTACGAGCAGTACTTC	CASSPGGTDYYEQYF
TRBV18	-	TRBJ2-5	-	TGTGCCAGCTCACCAACTCCCGAGGAGGTCCAGTACTTC	CASSPTPEEVQYF
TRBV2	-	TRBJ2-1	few	TGTGCCAGCAACCAGACCCCCTACAATGAGCAGTTCTTC	CASNQTPYNEQFF
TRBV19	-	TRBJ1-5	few	TGTGCCAGTAGTATTACACGGCAGGGTGGACAGCCCCAGCATTTT	CASSITRQGGQPQHF
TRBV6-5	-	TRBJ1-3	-	TGTGCCAGCATACGGGGAGTCGGAGGAAACACCATATATTTT	CASIRGVGGNTIYF
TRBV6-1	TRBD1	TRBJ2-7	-	TGTGCCAGCATCCACAGGGGGTACTTC	CASIHRGYF
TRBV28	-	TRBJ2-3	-	TGTGCCAGCAGCTCCGGGGGGCGTACGCAGTATTTT	CASSSGGRTQYF
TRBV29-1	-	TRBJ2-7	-	TGCAGCGTGGGGGGCGACTACGAGCAGTACTTC	CSVGGDYEQYF
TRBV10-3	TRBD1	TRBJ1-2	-	TGTGCCATCAGTGAGTTCTCCGGGACAGGGGTCTTTGGCTACACCTTC	CAISEFSGTGVFGYTF
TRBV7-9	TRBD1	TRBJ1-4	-	TGTGCCAGCAGCCCAGGGGACAGGGATATTGAAAAACTGTTTTTT	CASSPGDRDIEKLFF
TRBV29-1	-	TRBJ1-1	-	TGCAGCGTTGTTCTCGAAGTTGAAGCTTTCTTT	CSVVLEVEAFF
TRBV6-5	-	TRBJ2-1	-	TGTGCCAGCAGTTACCACGGGAGCTCCTACAATGAGCAGTTCTTC	CASSYHGSSYNEQFF
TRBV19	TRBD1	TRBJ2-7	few	TGTGCCAGTAGTACGCGACAGGGGGCTTCTTCCGAGCAGTACTTC	CASSTRQGASSEQYF
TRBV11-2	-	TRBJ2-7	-	TGTGCCAGCAGCTCCTTGGACAGCCCACCCTACGAGCAGTACTTC	CASSSLDSPPYEQYF
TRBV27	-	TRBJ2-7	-	TGTGCCAGCAGTAACCAGGGTAGGGCCTACGAGCAGTACTTC	CASSNQGRAYEQYF
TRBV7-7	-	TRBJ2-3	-	TGTGCCAGCAGCCAACAGGGAGGGACAGATACGCAGTATTTT	CASSQQGGTDTQYF
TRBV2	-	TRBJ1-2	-	TGTGCCAGCAGCAAGGGACAAGGTTATGGCTACACCTTC	CASSKGQGYGYTF
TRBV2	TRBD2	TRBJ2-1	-	TGTGCCAGCAGCGGCCGGACTAGCGGGAGGAGTAATGAGCAGTTCTTC	CASSGRTSGRSNEQFF
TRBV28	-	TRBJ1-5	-	TGTGCCAGCAGTTTAAGTCCCGGTTTAGGGGCGATCGATCAGCCCCAGCATTTT	CASSLSPGLGAIDQPQHF
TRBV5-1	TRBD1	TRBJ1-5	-	TGCGCCAGCAGCTCAGGGGGCTCGGGGCAGCCCCAGCATTTT	CASSSGGSGQPQHF
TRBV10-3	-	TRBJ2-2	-	TGTGCCATCAGTGAGCAGATAACAGGGCATGTCACCGGGGAGCTGTTTTTT	CAISEQITGHVTGELFF
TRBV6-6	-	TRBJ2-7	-	TGTGCCAGCAGTTACTCAATATCCCCCGAGCAGTACTTC	CASSYSISPEQYF
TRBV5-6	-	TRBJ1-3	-	TGTGCCAGCAGCTTGGGACTTGGAAACACCATATATTTT	CASSLGLGNTIYF
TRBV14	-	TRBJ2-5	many	TGTGCCAGCAGCCAAGATTGGGGAGCAGCTAAAGAGACCCAGTACTTC	CASSQDWGAAKETQYF
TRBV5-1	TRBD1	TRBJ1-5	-	TGCGCCAGCAGCGCGGAGACAGGGATCGATCAGCCCCAGCATTTT	CASSAETGIDQPQHF
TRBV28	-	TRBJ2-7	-	TGTGCCAGCAGCGCGACAGGTAGCGTTGCTGAGCAGTACTTC	CASSATGSVAEQYF
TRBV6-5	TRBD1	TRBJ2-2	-	TGTGCCAGCACTCCGGGACAGGGGGCCGGGGAGCTGTTTTTT	CASTPGQGAGELFF
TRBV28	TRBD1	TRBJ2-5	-	TGTGCCAGCAGCCGCTGGGACAGGGAGACCCAGTACTTC	CASSRWDRETQYF
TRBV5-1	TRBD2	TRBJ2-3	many	TGCGCCAGCAGCTTGGATGTGCTAGCGGGGATCGGGGCAGATACGCAGTATTTT	CASSLDVLAGIGADTQYF
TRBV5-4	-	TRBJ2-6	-	TGTGCCAGCAGCTTGGCCTGGTCTGGGGCCAACGTCCTGACTTTC	CASSLAWSGANVLTF
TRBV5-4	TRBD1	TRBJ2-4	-	TGTGCCAGCAGCAAGACAGGGGGAATAGCCAAAAACATTCAGTACTTC	CASSKTGGIAKNIQYF
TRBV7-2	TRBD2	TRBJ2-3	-	TGTGCCAGCAGCTTAACTAGCGGGAGGGCGGGTACGCAGTATTTT	CASSLTSGRAGTQYF
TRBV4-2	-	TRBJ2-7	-	TGTGCCAGCAGCCAAGATTCCGGGGGGCCCGAGCAGTACTTC	CASSQDSGGPEQYF
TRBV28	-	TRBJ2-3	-	TGTGCCAGCAGTTTAGGGGGGGCGGGAGAGGTAGATACGCAGTATTTT	CASSLGGAGEVDTQYF
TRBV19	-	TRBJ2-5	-	TGTGCCAGTAGTTCCAGCGGGCGGGAGACCCAGTACTTC	CASSSSGRETQYF
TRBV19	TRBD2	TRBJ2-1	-	TGTGCCAGTAGTTCACAGACTAGCGGGACCTACAATGAGCAGTTCTTC	CASSSQTSGTYNEQFF
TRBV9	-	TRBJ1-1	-	TGTGCCAGCAGCGTGGACCCCGGGGGTAGCACTGAAGCTTTCTTT	CASSVDPGGSTEAFF
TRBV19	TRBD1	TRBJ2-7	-	TGTGCCAGTAGTACTTTGGACAGGACGTTCTACGAGCAGTACTTC	CASSTLDRTFYEQYF